Listed here are 8 T cell receptor beta chains from one sample, sequenced in a study of cytotoxic CD8 clonotypes in ibrutinib-treated CLL. Profiling relied on immunoSEQ multiplex PCR, and the TCRdb table lists in-frame clones only, not all of them. The sample lists 130,000 or so clones, 60% to 80% seen once, with 28% in the top ten. This specimen consisted of PBMCs, obtained after 12 months of ibrutinib treatment. The receptor source for this set is a human donor with chronic lymphocytic leukemia.

The chain employs TRBV28 and TRBJ2-2; D is uncertain. Germline lookup yields CDR1 MDHEN and CDR2 SYDVKM. This CDR3 region has 12 residues. Trimming took 4 bases from V and 7 from J, leaving 7 bases between them. DNA of the CDR3: TGTGCCAGCAGTTCTGCAATCGGGGAGCTGTTTTTT. Protein: CASSSAIGELFF. The whole variable domain, filled in from reference TRBV28 and TRBJ2-2, reads DVKVTQSSRYLVKRTGEKVFLECVQDMDHENMFWYRQDPGLGLRLIYFSYDVKMKEKGDIPEGYSVSREKKERFSLILESASTNQTSMYLCASSSAIGELFFGEGSRLTVL.

The rearrangement links TRBV5-8 to TRBJ2-7, with D unresolved. Trimming took off 8 bases at V and 9 bases at J, with 18 bases between the two ends. The germline V gene has CDR1 SGHTS and CDR2 YDEGEE. The CDR3 has 12 amino acids. CDR3 sequence reads: CASVKNPPSQYF. As DNA, the CDR3 is TGTGCCAGTGTGAAGAATCCCCCCTCGCAGTACTTC.

The V gene is TRBV7-2, the J gene TRBJ1-1; D call uncertain. V shed 5 bases and J shed 1 base, with 14 bases lying between them. Germline V gene data show CDR1 as SGHTA and CDR2 as FQGNSA. The CDR3 has 15 amino acids. DNA of the CDR3: TGTGCCAGCAGCCCCCGCGAGGGAGGGAACACTGAAGCTTTCTTT. Translated: CASSPREGGNTEAFF. The complete variable domain, with remaining parts taken from reference TRBV7-2 and TRBJ1-1, reads GAGVSQSPSNKVTEKGKDVELRCDPISGHTALYWYRQSLGQGLEFLIYFQGNSAPDKSGLPSDRFSAERTGGSVSTLTIQRTQQEDSAVYLCASSPREGGNTEAFFGQGTRLTVV.

V usage is TRBV14 and J usage is TRBJ2-7; 10 positions agree with TRBD1. Germline CDR1 SGHDN, CDR2 FVKESK. V shed 4 bases, J shed 6 bases, and the junction held 6 bases outside the gene matches. The CDR3 is 14 residues long. CDR3 sequence: CASSPDRGFGEQYF. Written as DNA, the CDR3 is TGTGCCAGCAGCCCGGACAGGGGGTTTGGCGAGCAGTACTTC.

This clone has only a few counts. This sequence joins TRBV30 and TRBJ2-5; 8 bases line up with TRBD2. J lost 3 bases, V lost 2 bases, and 11 bases had no gene match. Germline CDR1 and CDR2: GTSNPN and SVGIG (reference sequence). The length of the CDR3 is 16 residues. This CDR3 reads CAWSTLVDSGKETQYF. CDR3 coding DNA: TGTGCCTGGAGTACTTTAGTAGATAGCGGGAAAGAGACCCAGTACTTC.

This clone came up a few times. This chain uses TRBV4-1 with TRBJ2-7; D might be TRBD2 (5 bases). CDR1 is MGHRA and CDR2 is YSYEKL in the germline V gene. The V end lost 4 bases, the J end lost 3 bases, and 13 bases lay between the germline ends. The CDR3 contains 14 residues. CDR3 region: CASSPPSGSYEQYF. The CDR3, as DNA: TGCGCCAGCAGCCCACCATCTGGGAGCTACGAGCAGTACTTC.

Here the CDR3 DNA reads TGCGCCAGCAGCCAAGGATGGACTAGCGGGATTACCTACAATGAGCAGTTCTTC. It codes for CASSQGWTSGITYNEQFF. The rearrangement links TRBV4-3 to TRBJ2-1; 12 bases line up with TRBD2. Germline V gene data show CDR1 as LGHNA and CDR2 as YSLEER. The CDR3 consists of 18 residues. Trimming at V came to 1 base and at J to 2 bases, leaving 6 bases not matched to a gene.

The chain links TRBV18 to TRBJ2-5; D is tentatively TRBD1 or TRBD2 (5 bases each). The V and J ends lost 0 bases and 5 bases respectively, with 13 bases between them. This CDR3 region has 15 residues. The germline V gene encodes CDR1 KGHSH and CDR2 LQKENI. The CDR3 spells CASSPPGVRRETQYF. CDR3 bases: TGTGCCAGCTCACCACCGGGGGTCCGGAGGGAGACCCAGTACTTC. Full variable domain (missing parts from reference TRBV18 and TRBJ2-5): NAGVMQNPRHLVRRRGQEARLRCSPMKGHSHVYWYRQLPEEGLKFMVYLQKENIIDESGMPKERFSAEFPKEGPSILRIQQVVRGDSAAYFCASSPPGVRRETQYFGPGTRLLVL.